This TCR beta chain is drawn from a study of beta chain features in type 1 diabetes. Looking at the study overall: Sorted cells examined across all samples numbered roughly 99,000,000.

Since all of the isolated RNA was reverse transcribed, expressed TCRB transcripts were what got sequenced. Assay used: immunoSEQ multiplex PCR; TCRdb lists only in-frame clones, some missing. This table has 35,000 to 45,000 clones, about 66% appearing once. General study points: Shortening that was moderate but significant affected the TCRB CDR3s of Type 1 diabetes patients in all four CD4+ subsets. Over-representation of high TCR-expressing cells was a possible consequence of cDNA sequencing. Among type 1 diabetes patients, VDJ junctions had fewer insertions and more deletions.

Sorted CD4+ subsets: naive, central memory, regulatory, stem cell-like memory (CD45RO/CCR7/CD25/CD127/CD95/CD27 panel). As to this clone: As yet, its antigen is unknown.

Unmatched junction bases numbered 5, after V lost 4 bases and J lost 0 bases. This CDR3 is 15 amino acids long. Germline V gives CDR1 SGHDT, CDR2 YYEEEE. This clonotype was obtained from a man aged 30-40 years with type 1 diabetes. Some clones in this sample may be carry-over from other donors' samples. V and J are TRBV5-6 and TRBJ1-2, with 8 bases that match TRBD1. Material: Tregs from blood. The CDR3 is CASSPMTGANYGYTF. DNA of the CDR3: TGTGCCAGCAGCCCCATGACAGGGGCTAACTATGGCTACACCTTC.